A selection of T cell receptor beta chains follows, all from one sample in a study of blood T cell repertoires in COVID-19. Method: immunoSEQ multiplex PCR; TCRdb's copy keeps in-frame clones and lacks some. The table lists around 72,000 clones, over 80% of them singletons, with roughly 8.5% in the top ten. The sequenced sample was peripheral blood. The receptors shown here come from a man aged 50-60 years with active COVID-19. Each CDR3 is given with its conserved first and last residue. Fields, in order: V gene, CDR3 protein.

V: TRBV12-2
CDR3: CASRLEQHGRSPYEQYF

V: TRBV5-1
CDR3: CASSSYSGGLTDTQYF

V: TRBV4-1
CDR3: CASSQGLAGFTGELFF

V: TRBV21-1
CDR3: CASSQAGQGTMNTEAFF

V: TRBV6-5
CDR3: CASSPRGGDTEAFF

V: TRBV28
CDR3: CASSFRDRANQPQHF

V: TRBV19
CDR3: CASSMRDQPQHF

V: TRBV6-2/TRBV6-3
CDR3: CASSYVSRSADTQYF

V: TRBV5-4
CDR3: CASTFSLAGVIGELFF

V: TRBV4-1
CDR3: CASSPGTGELFF

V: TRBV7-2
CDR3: CASSLGPSPIQYF

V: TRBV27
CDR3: CASSLLGTDTQYF

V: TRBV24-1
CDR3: CATRGLAGDTQYF

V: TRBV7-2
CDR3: CASRTGHTGELFF

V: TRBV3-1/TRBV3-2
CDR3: CASSHYGSGRTSTDTQYF